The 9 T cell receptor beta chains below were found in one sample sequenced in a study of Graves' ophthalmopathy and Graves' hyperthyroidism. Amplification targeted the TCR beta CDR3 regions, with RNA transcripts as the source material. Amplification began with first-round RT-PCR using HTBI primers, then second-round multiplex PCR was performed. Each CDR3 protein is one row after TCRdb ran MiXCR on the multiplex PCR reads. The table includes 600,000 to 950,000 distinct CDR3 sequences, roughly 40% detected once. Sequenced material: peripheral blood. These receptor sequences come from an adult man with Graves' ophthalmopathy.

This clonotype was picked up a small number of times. The CDR3 reads CASSPIHGGKGYTF. The CDR3 DNA follows: TGTGCCAGCTCACCAATTCACGGGGGCAAAGGCTACACCTTC. The chain recombines TRBV7-9 with TRBJ1-2, with D possibly TRBD1 on 6 matching bases. With 8 bases removed from V and 8 bases from J, the gap between germline ends came to 21 bases. Germline V gene data show CDR1 as SEHNR and CDR2 as FQNEAQ (reference sequence). This CDR3 spans 14 amino acids. The variable domain in full, with the rest retrieved from reference TRBV7-9 and TRBJ1-2, is DTGVSQNPRHKITKRGQNVTFRCDPISEHNRLYWYRQTLGQGPEFLTYFQNEAQLEKSRLLSDRFSAERPKGSFSTLEIQRTEQGDSAMYLCASSPIHGGKGYTFGSGTRLTVV.

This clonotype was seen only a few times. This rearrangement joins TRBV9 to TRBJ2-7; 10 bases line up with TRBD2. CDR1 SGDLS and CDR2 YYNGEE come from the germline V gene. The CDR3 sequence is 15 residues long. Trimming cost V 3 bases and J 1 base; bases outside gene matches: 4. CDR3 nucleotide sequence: TGTGCCAGCAGCGCCCCGGGACTAGCGTCCTACGAGCAGTACTTC. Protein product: CASSAPGLASYEQYF.

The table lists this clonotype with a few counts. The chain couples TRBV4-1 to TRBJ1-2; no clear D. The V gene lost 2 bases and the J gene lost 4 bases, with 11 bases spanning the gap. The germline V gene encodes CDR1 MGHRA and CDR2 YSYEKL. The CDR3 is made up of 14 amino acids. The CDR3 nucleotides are TGCGCCAGCAGCCAACCACAGAGTTTCTATGGCTACACCTTC. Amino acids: CASSQPQSFYGYTF.

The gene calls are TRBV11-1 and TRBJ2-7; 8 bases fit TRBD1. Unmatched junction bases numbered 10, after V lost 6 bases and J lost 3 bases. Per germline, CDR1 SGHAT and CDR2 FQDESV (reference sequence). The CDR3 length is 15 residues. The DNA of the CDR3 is TGTGCCAGCAGAGAGCAGGGGGCCTCTGTCTACGAGCAGTACTTC. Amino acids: CASREQGASVYEQYF.

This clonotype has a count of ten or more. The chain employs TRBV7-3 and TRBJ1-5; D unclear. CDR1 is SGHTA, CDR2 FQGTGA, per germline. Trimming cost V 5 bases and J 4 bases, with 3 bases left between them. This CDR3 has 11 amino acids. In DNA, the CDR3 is TGTGCCAGCAGCCCTAATCAGCCCCAGCATTTT. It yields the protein CASSPNQPQHF.

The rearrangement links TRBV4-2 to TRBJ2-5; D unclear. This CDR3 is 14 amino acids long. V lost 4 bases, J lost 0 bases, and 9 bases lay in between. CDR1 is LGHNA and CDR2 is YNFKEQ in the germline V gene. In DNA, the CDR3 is TGTGCCAGCAGCCCCGACACTGACCAAGAGACCCAGTACTTC. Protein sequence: CASSPDTDQETQYF.

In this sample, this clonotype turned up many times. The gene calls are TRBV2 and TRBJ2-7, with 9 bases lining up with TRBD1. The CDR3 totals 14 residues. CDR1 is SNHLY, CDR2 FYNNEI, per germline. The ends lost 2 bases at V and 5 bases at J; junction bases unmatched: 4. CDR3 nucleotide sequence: TGTGCCAGCAGTGAAAATACAGGGGGCGACGAGCAGTACTTC. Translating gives CASSENTGGDEQYF.

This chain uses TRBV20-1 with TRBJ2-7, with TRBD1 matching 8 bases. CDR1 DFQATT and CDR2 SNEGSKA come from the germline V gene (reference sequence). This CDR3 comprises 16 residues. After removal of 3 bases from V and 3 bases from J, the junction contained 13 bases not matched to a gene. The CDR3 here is CSASSVTQGAIYEQYF. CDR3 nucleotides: TGCAGTGCTAGTTCGGTGACCCAGGGGGCCATCTACGAGCAGTACTTC.

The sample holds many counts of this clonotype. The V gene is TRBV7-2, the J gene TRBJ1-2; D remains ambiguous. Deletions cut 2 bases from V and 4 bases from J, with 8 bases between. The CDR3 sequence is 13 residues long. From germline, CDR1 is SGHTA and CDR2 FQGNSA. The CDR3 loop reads CASSLIGSYGYTF. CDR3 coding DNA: TGTGCCAGCAGCTTAATTGGGAGCTATGGCTACACCTTC.